The clone carrying this T cell receptor beta chain was observed a few times. Its target is unknown. These data originate in a study of cytomegalovirus exposure and HLA in healthy donors. Primers: 60 Vbeta forward and 13 Jbeta reverse. In the original workflow: In a later analysis, some 80 million unique TCR beta chains included roughly 11 million shared by two or more donors. TCRdb's table, derived via immunoSEQ multiplex PCR, lists solely in-frame clones and lacks some. That table is the source of V, J and clone size, and D and trimming were worked out from the DNA. The repertoire includes some 210,000 clones, 70% to 80% of them detected once, and approximately 2% sits in the top ten. Study results and caveats: As was reported, the HLA-A and HLA-B alleles of most subjects were accurately predicted from TCR beta sequences. Sequencing likely caused a cluster of highly shared sequence variants. The investigators catalogued 150 or so TCR beta chains as cytomegalovirus-associated.

The V and J ends lost 5 bases and 5 bases respectively, with 18 bases between them. The CDR3 spans 15 residues. Germline V CDR1 and CDR2: MDHEN, SYDVKM. This sequence originates from a woman in her twenties or thirties in good health and CMV-seropositive. Material for sequencing was PBMCs. The chain links TRBV28 to TRBJ2-5, with D possibly being TRBD1 (8 bases). In DNA form, the CDR3 reads TGTGCCAGCAGTCCGAACAGGGGGGGGTCGGAGACCCAGTACTTC. It yields the protein CASSPNRGGSETQYF.